Given below is one TCR beta chain in context. The second PCR ran about 6 to 12 cycles with a sample-barcoded 5' primer and J-beta primers. TCRdb reprocessed the 5' RACE reads via MiXCR and lists one record per CDR3 protein. The repertoire holds roughly 1.9 million distinct CDR3 sequences, with 30% to 40% as singletons. The entry originates in a study of blood T cells in healthy people across ages. Sequencing used blood. The TCR sequence derives from a human donor in good health.

As DNA, the CDR3 is TGCGCCAGCAGCACAGGGGGCGGCGGCGAAGCTTTCTTT. Protein sequence: CASSTGGGGEAFF. The genes are TRBV5-1 and TRBJ1-1, with 9 bases that match TRBD1. This CDR3 has 13 residues. Losses at the gene ends were 4 bases for V and 8 bases for J; bases not matched to a gene: 6. CDR1 and CDR2 from the germline V gene are SGHRS and YFSETQ. Full variable domain (outside the CDR3, taken from reference TRBV5-1 and TRBJ1-1): KAGVTQTPRYLIKTRGQQVTLSCSPISGHRSVSWYQQTPGQGLQFLFEYFSETQRNKGNFPGRFSGRQFSNSRSEMNVSTLELGDSALYLCASSTGGGGEAFFGQGTRLTVV.